This TCR beta chain was found in a study of cytomegalovirus exposure and HLA in healthy donors. Across the study: About 80 million unique TCRs from HLA-typed donors made up an early data release.

The CDR3 is 14 residues long. V lost 2 bases to trimming and J lost 1 base, with 6 bases between them. CDR1 and CDR2 from the germline V gene are SGHRS and YFSETQ. Study results and caveats: Highest at DRB1 and lowest at HLA-C, TCR association rates differed among HLA loci in a later analysis. Cytomegalovirus association was assigned to about 150 TCR beta chains. Fewer N-insertions (relative to the roughly 670-donor mean) were reportedly seen in an Asian-associated ancestry cluster in a later analysis.

This clone was observed a handful of times. Its cognate antigen is unknown. Other DNA sequences from this sample encode an identical CDR3 as well. 60 Vbeta and 13 Jbeta primers were used in PCR. The data were produced by immunoSEQ multiplex PCR, yet TCRdb's version contains in-frame clones alone and is incomplete. The table records 140,000 or so clones, 60% to 80% of them present only once. The TCR originated in a woman aged 25 to 45 in good health and CMV-seronegative. The sequenced sample was PBMCs. The J gene is TRBJ2-2, the V gene TRBV5-1; D possibly corresponds to TRBD1 (5 bases). CDR3 loop: CASSLGQNTGELFF. Here the CDR3 DNA reads TGCGCCAGCAGCTTAGGACAGAACACCGGGGAGCTGTTTTTT.